The next 10 T cell receptor beta chains were all read from a single sample in a study of identical twins. TCRdb processed the 5' RACE reads anew with MiXCR; each CDR3 protein has one entry. The data show about 470,000 distinct CDR3 sequences, approximately 24% seen once. The same data also contributed to another study, on T cells expressing NK-cell markers.

The sample was CD4+ T cells sorted from blood. Source of these receptors: a woman under 30 in good health.

The chain is built from TRBV20-1 and TRBJ2-1; 8 bases align to TRBD2. The CDR3 consists of 16 residues. The germline CDR1 and CDR2 sequences are DFQATT and SNEGSKA (reference sequence). With 4 bases clipped from V and 4 bases from J, the junction kept 12 bases outside the gene matches. The CDR3 spells CSAKSGSISYYNEQFF. The CDR3, as DNA: TGCAGTGCTAAAAGCGGGAGCATATCGTATTACAATGAGCAGTTCTTC.

This clonotype was seen only a few times. The chain uses TRBV9 and TRBJ1-2; a weak D match, TRBD1 (5 bases). Germline loops: CDR1 SGDLS, CDR2 YYNGEE. The CDR3 length is 15 residues. The V end lost 6 bases, the J end lost 4 bases, and 19 bases lay between the germline ends. The chain's CDR3 is CASTYAGGVGYGYTF. The CDR3, as DNA: TGTGCCAGCACTTATGCTGGAGGGGTAGGCTATGGCTACACCTTC.

CDR3 sequence: CAISLDRGAYEQYF. CDR3 bases: TGTGCCATCAGCCTGGACAGGGGAGCGTACGAGCAGTACTTC. V usage is TRBV10-3 and J usage is TRBJ2-7; TRBD1 matches 9 bases. CDR3 length: 14 residues. From germline, CDR1 is ENHRY and CDR2 SYGVKD. Losses at the gene ends were 6 bases for V and 4 bases for J; bases not matched to a gene: 7.

There are a few counts of this clonotype. The J gene is TRBJ1-1, the V gene TRBV7-9; D is uncertain. With 3 bases removed from V and 8 bases from J, the gap between germline ends came to 7 bases. Germline V gene sequence: CDR1 SEHNR, CDR2 FQNEAQ (reference sequence). CDR3 length equals 11 residues. The CDR3 nucleotides read TGTGCCAGCAGCTTTGGACGAGAAGCTTTCTTT. Protein: CASSFGREAFF.

This clonotype was picked up a small number of times. The chain couples TRBV5-1 to TRBJ1-1, with D maybe TRBD1 (5 bases). Germline-derived CDR1 and CDR2 are SGHRS and YFSETQ. The ends were cut back, 1 base at V and 7 bases at J, with 17 bases in the middle. CDR3 length: 15 amino acids. CDR3 residues: CASSLLSGRTGEAFF. DNA for the CDR3: TGCGCCAGCAGCTTGTTATCAGGGCGAACCGGTGAAGCTTTCTTT.

The chain is built from TRBV7-9 and TRBJ2-3, with 7 bases aligning to TRBD1. The germline V gene has CDR1 SEHNR and CDR2 FQNEAQ (reference sequence). CDR3 length: 14 residues. V lost 1 base, J lost 7 bases, and 5 bases stayed unmatched. CDR3 nucleotide sequence: TGTGCCAGCAGCTTAGAGGGGGCAAGAAATACGCAGTATTTT. This gives the protein CASSLEGARNTQYF.

The chain recombines TRBV3-1 with TRBJ2-4, with D uncertain. The CDR3 contains 15 residues. V lost 0 bases, J lost 2 bases, and 8 bases lay in between. Germline V CDR1 and CDR2: LGHDT, YNNKEL (reference sequence). The CDR3 nucleotides are TGTGCCAGCAGCCAAGAAACCAGCTCCAAAAACATTCAGTACTTC. This gives the protein CASSQETSSKNIQYF.

V and J are TRBV7-9 and TRBJ1-1; D is ambiguous. This CDR3 is 15 amino acids long. Germline CDR1 is SEHNR and CDR2 is FQNEAQ (reference sequence). Trimming left V 2 bases short and J 1 base short, with 11 bases between. The CDR3 DNA is TGTGCCAGCAGCTTAAGAGGCTCGCGGAACACTGAAGCTTTCTTT. Translation gives CASSLRGSRNTEAFF. Based on the CDR3 plus reference TRBV7-9 and TRBJ1-1, the full variable domain is DTGVSQNPRHKITKRGQNVTFRCDPISEHNRLYWYRQTLGQGPEFLTYFQNEAQLEKSRLLSDRFSAERPKGSFSTLEIQRTEQGDSAMYLCASSLRGSRNTEAFFGQGTRLTVV.

The chain uses TRBV20-1 and TRBJ2-7; D may be TRBD2 (6 bases). The CDR3 has 13 residues. Trimming pared 5 bases from V and 3 bases from J, leaving 14 bases between. The germline V gene encodes CDR1 DFQATT and CDR2 SNEGSKA (reference sequence). Here the CDR3 DNA reads TGCAGTGCTCTGGAGGGCCCCGACTACGAGCAGTACTTC. It translates to CSALEGPDYEQYF.

This clonotype was seen only a few times. This sequence joins TRBV20-1 and TRBJ2-5; a weak D match, TRBD1 (5 bases). CDR3 size: 14 residues. The germline CDR1 and CDR2 sequences are DFQATT and SNEGSKA (reference sequence). Trimming left V 0 bases short and J 0 bases short, with 8 bases between. CDR3 in amino acids: CSARDPRDQETQYF. The CDR3 DNA reads TGCAGTGCTAGAGATCCCAGGGACCAAGAGACCCAGTACTTC.